This TCR beta chain is from a study of T cell repertoires in cytomegalovirus infection. About the study: Signatures in public TCR beta sequences pointed to both CMV infection and matching HLA type.

Findings and limits, study-wide: Carriers of CMV and the relevant HLA type were discriminated by public TCR beta frequency. The response measured ex vivo was dominated by TCR beta clonotypes (HLA-C-restricted and CMV-specific).

This clonotype occurred many times. The antigen is not known. TCRdb re-analysed the reads in MiXCR, keeping a single row per CDR3 protein. The data hold almost 500,000 distinct CDR3 sequences, with about 10% observed a single time. The receptor was derived from a human donor in good health (CMV status not recorded). Some clones in this sample may be carry-over from other donors' samples. The specimen was PBMCs.

Written as DNA, the CDR3 is TGTGCCAGCAGCCAAGTCTTAGCGGGAGCGTATGAGCAGTTCTTC. It is translated as CASSQVLAGAYEQFF. The chain is built from TRBV4-2 and TRBJ2-1, with 9 bases aligning to TRBD2. Germline lookup yields CDR1 LGHNA and CDR2 YNFKEQ. CDR3 length: 15 amino acids. V lost 1 base, J lost 8 bases, and 6 bases stayed unmatched.